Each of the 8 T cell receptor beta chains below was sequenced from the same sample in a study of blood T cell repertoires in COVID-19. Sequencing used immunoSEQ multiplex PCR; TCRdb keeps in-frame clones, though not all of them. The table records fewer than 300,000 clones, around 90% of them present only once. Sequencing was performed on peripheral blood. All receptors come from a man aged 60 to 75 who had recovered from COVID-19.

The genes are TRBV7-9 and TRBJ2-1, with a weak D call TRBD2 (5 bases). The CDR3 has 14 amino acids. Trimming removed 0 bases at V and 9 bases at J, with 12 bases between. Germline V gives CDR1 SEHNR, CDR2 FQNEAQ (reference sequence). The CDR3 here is CASSLASGVGEQFF. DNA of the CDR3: TGTGCCAGCAGCTTAGCATCCGGGGTGGGTGAGCAGTTCTTC. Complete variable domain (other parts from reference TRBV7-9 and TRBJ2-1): DTGVSQNPRHKITKRGQNVTFRCDPISEHNRLYWYRQTLGQGPEFLTYFQNEAQLEKSRLLSDRFSAERPKGSFSTLEIQRTEQGDSAMYLCASSLASGVGEQFFGPGTRLTVL.

The CDR3 spells CATSDLGTSGGRVDEQFF. The CDR3 DNA reads as TGTGCCACCAGTGATTTGGGGACTAGCGGGGGCAGGGTGGATGAGCAGTTCTTC. The chain carries TRBV24-1 and TRBJ2-1; 14 bases align to TRBD2. With V trimmed by 0 bases and J by 8 bases, 8 bases remained unmatched. In germline, CDR1 is KGHDR, CDR2 SFDVKD. The CDR3 has 18 amino acids.

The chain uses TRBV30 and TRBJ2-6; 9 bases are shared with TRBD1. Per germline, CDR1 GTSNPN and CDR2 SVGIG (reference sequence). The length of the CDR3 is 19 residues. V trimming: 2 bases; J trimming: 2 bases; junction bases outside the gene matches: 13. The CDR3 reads CAWSSSRQQGAPGANVLTF. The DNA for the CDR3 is TGTGCCTGGAGTTCCTCACGTCAACAGGGGGCCCCTGGGGCCAACGTCCTGACTTTC.

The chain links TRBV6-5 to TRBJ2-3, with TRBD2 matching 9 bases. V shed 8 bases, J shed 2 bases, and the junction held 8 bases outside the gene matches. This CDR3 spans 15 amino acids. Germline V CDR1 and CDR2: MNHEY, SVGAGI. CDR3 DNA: TGTGCCAGCGGGGTAGCGGGGGCGTTCACAGATACGCAGTATTTT. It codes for CASGVAGAFTDTQYF.

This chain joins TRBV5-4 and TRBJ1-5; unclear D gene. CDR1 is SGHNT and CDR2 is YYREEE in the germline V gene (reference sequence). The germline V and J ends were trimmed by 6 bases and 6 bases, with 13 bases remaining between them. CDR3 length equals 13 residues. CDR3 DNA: TGTGCCAGCATGCGGGCGCCGGGTCAGCCCCAGCATTTT. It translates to CASMRAPGQPQHF. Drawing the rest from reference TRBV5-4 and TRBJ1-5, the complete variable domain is ETGVTQSPTHLIKTRGQQVTLRCSSQSGHNTVSWYQQALGQGPQFIFQYYREEENGRGNFPPRFSGLQFPNYSSELNVNALELDDSALYLCASMRAPGQPQHFGDGTRLSIL.

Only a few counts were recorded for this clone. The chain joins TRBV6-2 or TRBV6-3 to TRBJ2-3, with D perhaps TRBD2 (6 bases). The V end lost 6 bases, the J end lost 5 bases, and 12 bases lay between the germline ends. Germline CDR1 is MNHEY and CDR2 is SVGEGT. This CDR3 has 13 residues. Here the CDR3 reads CASSRDGGDTQYF. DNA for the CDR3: TGTGCCAGCAGCCGAGACGGGGGAGATACGCAGTATTTT.

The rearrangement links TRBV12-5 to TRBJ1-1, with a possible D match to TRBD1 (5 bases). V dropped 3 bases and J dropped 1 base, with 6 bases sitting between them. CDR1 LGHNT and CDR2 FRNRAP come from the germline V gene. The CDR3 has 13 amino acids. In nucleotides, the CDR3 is TGTGCTAGTGGTTTCGGGGGGAACACTGAAGCTTTCTTT. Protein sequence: CASGFGGNTEAFF.

The CDR3 bases are TGTGCCAGCAGTCCAGGGGTTAACTATGGCTACACCTTC. As protein: CASSPGVNYGYTF. This rearrangement joins TRBV12-3 or TRBV12-4 to TRBJ1-2; a weak D match, TRBD1 (6 bases). The V gene lost 5 bases and the J gene lost 1 base, with 8 bases spanning the gap. This CDR3 has 13 residues.